Presented here are 8 T cell receptor beta chains from one specimen sequenced in a study of blood T cell repertoires in COVID-19. Assay used: immunoSEQ multiplex PCR; TCRdb lists only in-frame clones, some missing. The sample lists 100,000 or so clones, roughly 85% occurring once. Sequenced: peripheral blood. These receptors were collected from a woman in her 70s with acute or convalescent COVID-19.

This clone was detected once. V usage is TRBV12-5 and J usage is TRBJ2-7; D perhaps matches TRBD2 (6 bases). V was cut by 7 bases and J by 9 bases, with 13 bases left in between. The CDR3 contains 11 residues. Germline V lookup: CDR1 LGHNT, CDR2 FRNRAP. In DNA, the CDR3 is TGTGCTAGTGCACGGGGGAATGCGCAGTACTTC. Its translation is CASARGNAQYF.

The chain uses TRBV18 and TRBJ1-4; 7 bases fit TRBD1. Germline V gene sequence: CDR1 KGHSH, CDR2 LQKENI. This CDR3 has 14 residues. V lost 6 bases to trimming and J lost 4 bases; unmatched junction nucleotides: 5. CDR3 DNA sequence: TGTGCCAGCTCGCAAGGACAGGATAATGAAAAACTGTTTTTT. Its translation: CASSQGQDNEKLFF. The variable domain in full, completed from reference TRBV18 and TRBJ1-4, reads NAGVMQNPRHLVRRRGQEARLRCSPMKGHSHVYWYRQLPEEGLKFMVYLQKENIIDESGMPKERFSAEFPKEGPSILRIQQVVRGDSAAYFCASSQGQDNEKLFFGSGTQLSVL.

This clone was picked up one time. The chain links TRBV7-8 to TRBJ1-2, with 7 bases identical to TRBD1. After removal of 1 base from V and 2 bases from J, the junction contained 4 bases not matched to a gene. Germline lookup yields CDR1 SGHVS and CDR2 FQNEAQ. There are 15 residues in the CDR3. The CDR3, as DNA: TGTGCCAGCAGCTTAGACAGGGGAGAAAACTATGGCTACACCTTC. Translated: CASSLDRGENYGYTF.

This clone was counted only a few times. The chain links TRBV9 to TRBJ2-3; D remains ambiguous. The CDR3 runs 12 residues. Germline CDR1 reads SGDLS; CDR2 reads YYNGEE. The V end lost 4 bases, the J end lost 4 bases, and 7 bases lay between the germline ends. The CDR3 DNA reads as TGTGCCAGCAGCCCGTTATCAGATACGCAGTATTTT. This gives the protein CASSPLSDTQYF.

This clone was found a few times. This rearrangement joins TRBV7-2 to TRBJ1-6; 7 nucleotides agree with TRBD1. Losses at the gene ends were 9 bases for V and 9 bases for J; bases not matched to a gene: 14. The CDR3 covers 15 residues. Germline CDR1 is SGHTA and CDR2 is FQGNSA. CDR3 protein: CASSNRGALSSPLHF. Written as DNA, the CDR3 is TGTGCCAGTTCAAACAGGGGCGCCTTAAGTTCACCCCTCCACTTT. Variable domain in full (rest from reference TRBV7-2 and TRBJ1-6): GAGVSQSPSNKVTEKGKDVELRCDPISGHTALYWYRQSLGQGLEFLIYFQGNSAPDKSGLPSDRFSAERTGGSVSTLTIQRTQQEDSAVYLCASSNRGALSSPLHFGNGTRLTVT.

This clone was observed once. This chain connects TRBV7-9 to TRBJ1-2, with 8 nucleotides matching TRBD1. V trimming: 4 bases; J trimming: 2 bases; junction bases outside the gene matches: 6. CDR3 size: 15 residues. Germline V CDR1 and CDR2: SEHNR, FQNEAQ (reference sequence). CDR3 residues: CASSSTGAENYGYTF. Here the CDR3 DNA reads TGTGCCAGCAGCTCGACAGGGGCCGAAAACTATGGCTACACCTTC.

The V gene is TRBV9, the J gene TRBJ1-1; D unresolved. The CDR3 is made up of 12 amino acids. With 3 bases removed from V and 6 bases from J, the gap between germline ends came to 9 bases. Per the germline V gene, CDR1 is SGDLS and CDR2 is YYNGEE. The CDR3 DNA reads TGTGCCAGCAGCGATCCCGGGGCTGAAGCTTTCTTT. Amino acids: CASSDPGAEAFF.

This chain links TRBV29-1 with TRBJ1-1, with D unclear. CDR3 length: 13 amino acids. Germline lookup yields CDR1 SQVTM and CDR2 ANQGSEA. The V end was cut by 2 bases, the J end by 3 bases, with 10 bases between. The CDR3 loop is CSVEIDRDTEAFF. The CDR3, as DNA: TGCAGCGTTGAAATCGACCGGGACACTGAAGCTTTCTTT.